This T cell receptor (beta chain) was observed in a study of Ad26.COV2.S vaccination and SARS-CoV-2 variants. This clone was recorded once. The treatment denotes: roughly 18 received Ad26.COV2.S at low or high dose, single or two shots; about five received placebo; per-sample allocation not given. Day 63 following the first vaccine or placebo injection was when the samples were taken. Germline CDR1 SGHRS, CDR2 YFSETQ. V dropped 3 bases and J dropped 1 base, with 21 bases sitting between them. The CDR3 spans 18 residues. Method: immunoSEQ multiplex PCR; TCRdb's copy keeps in-frame clones and lacks some. The sample records some 400,000 clones, 89% being singletons.

This TCR came from a person aged 18 to 59 who received the Ad26.COV2.S COVID-19 vaccine or a placebo. The chain employs TRBV5-1 and TRBJ2-3; D is possibly TRBD1 or TRBD2 (5 bases each). This specimen consisted of peripheral blood, obtained in a trial of Ad26.COV2.S vaccine versus placebo. The CDR3 spells CASSSDLSGTHRTDTQYF. The CDR3 bases are TGCGCCAGCAGCTCTGACCTCTCCGGGACCCACCGCACAGATACGCAGTATTTT. The full variable domain, completed using reference TRBV5-1 and TRBJ2-3, is KAGVTQTPRYLIKTRGQQVTLSCSPISGHRSVSWYQQTPGQGLQFLFEYFSETQRNKGNFPGRFSGRQFSNSRSEMNVSTLELGDSALYLCASSSDLSGTHRTDTQYFGPGTRLTVL.